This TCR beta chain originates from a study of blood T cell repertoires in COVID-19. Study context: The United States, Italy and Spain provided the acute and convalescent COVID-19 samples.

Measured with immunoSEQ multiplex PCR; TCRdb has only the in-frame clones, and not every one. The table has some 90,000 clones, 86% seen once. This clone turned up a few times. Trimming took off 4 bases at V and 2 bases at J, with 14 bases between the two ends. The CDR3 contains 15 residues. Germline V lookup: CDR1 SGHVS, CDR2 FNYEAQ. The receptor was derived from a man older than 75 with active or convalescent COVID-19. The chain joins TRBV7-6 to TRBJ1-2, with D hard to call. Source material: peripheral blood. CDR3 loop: CASSSTTAPNYGYTF. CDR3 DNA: TGTGCCAGCAGCTCGACTACAGCTCCAAACTATGGCTACACCTTC. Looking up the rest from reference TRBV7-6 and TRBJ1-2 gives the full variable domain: GAGVSQSPRYKVTKRGQDVALRCDPISGHVSLYWYRQALGQGPEFLTYFNYEAQQDKSGLPNDRFSAERPEGSISTLTIQRTEQRDSAMYRCASSSTTAPNYGYTFGSGTRLTVV.